The 8 T cell receptor beta chains listed next were all sequenced from one sample in a study of blood T cell repertoires in COVID-19 (TCRdb year 2020). Library construction relied on the immunoSEQ multiplex PCR assay. TCRdb obtained this table from immuneACCESS and retained in-frame rearrangements with V and J assigned. These tables miss some clones; where compared with another copy, unresolved V genes account for less than half of the shortfall, and the remainder is unexplained. This sample gives about 210,000 clones in total; around 90% of them show up just once. About 9.4% of the sample comes from the top ten. Material for sequencing was PBMCs or T cells enriched from blood (not recorded which). These receptors all stem from a man aged 18 to 35 with acute COVID-19.

This clone was seen once. J is TRBJ2-7 and V is TRBV5-5; D may be TRBD1 (5 bases). The V end was cut by 3 bases, the J end by 0 bases, with 16 bases between. CDR1 and CDR2 (germline): SGHKS, YYEKEE (reference sequence). The CDR3 consists of 16 residues. CDR3 in DNA: TGTGCCAGCAGCTCCCCCAGGCAGGGCAGCTCCTACGAGCAGTACTTC. It is translated as CASSSPRQGSSYEQYF.

This chain links TRBV27 with TRBJ2-7; 7 nucleotides agree with TRBD1. The CDR3 totals 15 residues. After removal of 5 bases from V and 0 bases from J, the junction contained 7 bases not matched to a gene. Germline V gene data show CDR1 as MNHEY and CDR2 as SMNVEV (reference sequence). CDR3 bases: TGTGCCAGCAGTCTGAACAGGGGATACTCCTACGAGCAGTACTTC. Translated, it gives CASSLNRGYSYEQYF.

The chain links TRBV28 to TRBJ2-7; 7 bases map to TRBD2. This CDR3 is built from 15 residues. The V gene's germline CDR1 is MDHEN and CDR2 SYDVKM. The J segment lost 2 bases and the V segment lost 3 bases, leaving 7 bases of the junction unmatched. The DNA of the CDR3 is TGTGCCAGCAGTTTTCTATCTAGCGGAACCTACGAGCAGTACTTC. Protein: CASSFLSSGTYEQYF.

The V and J genes are TRBV24-1 and TRBJ1-2; unclear D gene. V gave up 1 base and J gave up 2 bases, with 7 bases separating them. The CDR3 runs to 14 residues. In germline, CDR1 is KGHDR, CDR2 SFDVKD. The CDR3 reads CATSDFRGNYGYTF. The CDR3 bases are TGTGCCACCAGTGATTTTCGAGGCAACTATGGCTACACCTTC.

The rearrangement links TRBV9 to TRBJ1-1; no clear D gene. The CDR3 contains 17 residues. Germline V lookup: CDR1 SGDLS, CDR2 YYNGEE. V lost 0 bases, J lost 4 bases, and 19 bases lay in between. The CDR3 spells CASSVVFGIGDCTEAFF. The CDR3 DNA sequence: TGTGCCAGCAGCGTAGTTTTTGGAATAGGAGATTGCACTGAAGCTTTCTTT.

The genes are TRBV21-1 and TRBJ2-1; the table's TRBD2 call for D was not verified on the DNA. TRBV21-1 is tagged as a pseudogene. CDR3 length equals 16 residues. The CDR3: CASSKIYGGPGNEQFF. CDR3 sequence (DNA): TGTGCCAGCAGCAAAATTTACGGGGGGCCGGGGAATGAGCAGTTCTTC.

This chain uses TRBV28 with TRBJ1-4; a possible D gene is TRBD1 (5 bases). Germline CDR1 is MDHEN and CDR2 is SYDVKM. V lost 2 bases, J lost 5 bases, and 9 bases lay in between. The CDR3 covers 14 residues. CDR3 coding DNA: TGTGCCAGCAGTTTAGGGGGGATGAATGAAAAACTGTTTTTT. Translation: CASSLGGMNEKLFF.

This clone has at least ten counts. The chain has TRBV4-1 and TRBJ2-7; D is unresolved. This CDR3 comprises 15 residues. The V end lost 1 base, the J end lost 0 bases, and 10 bases lay between the germline ends. Germline V gene lookup returns CDR1 MGHRA and CDR2 YSYEKL. CDR3 nucleotide sequence: TGCGCCAGCAGCCAAGCGTCTTTTAGCTCCTACGAGCAGTACTTC. This encodes CASSQASFSSYEQYF.